This record concerns one TCR beta chain sequence. Its antigen is unknown. Second doses that came at about 4 or about 12 weeks were put together. The sample is drawn from a study of T cell responses to AZD1222 COVID-19 vaccine. General study results and limits: Vaccine-associated CD4 TCRs ranged over spike, dominating at 160-218 and 743-854. Unmutated variant regions reportedly attract nearly half of all spike-specific TCRs.

The CDR3 extends over 16 amino acids. Clones were read by immunoSEQ multiplex PCR, and TCRdb kept only the in-frame ones, dropping some. Of under 150,000 clones listed, around 94% are singletons. The chain employs TRBV21-1 and TRBJ2-3; the table calls TRBD1, which could not be checked here. TRBV21-1 is an annotated pseudogene. The sample here was peripheral blood, taken 28 days after the second AZD1222 dose. The sequence came from an adult who received the AZD1222 COVID-19 vaccine. The CDR3 nucleotides read TGTGCCAGCAGCAAAGTTGGGCGCCGAGTGGTGGATACGCAGTATTTT. Amino acid sequence: CASSKVGRRVVDTQYF.